Listed below are T cell receptor beta chains from one sample, sequenced in a study of blood T cell repertoires in COVID-19. Libraries were prepared by immunoSEQ multiplex PCR; TCRdb keeps only in-frame clonotypes and omits some of them. The table records 200,000 to 250,000 clones, over 60% of them present only once. Input material: peripheral blood. These receptors were collected from an older woman with acute or convalescent COVID-19. Each CDR3 is given with its conserved first and last residue. A D gene is named only where the DNA matches it firmly. Part of the rows lack a size; the others show once, few, many or a class for expanded clones.

v_gene	abundance	len	j_gene	d_gene	CDR3nt	CDR3aa
TRBV6-2/TRBV6-3	once	15	TRBJ1-4	-	TGTGCCAGCAGTTGTATTAGCAGACGTAATGAAAAACTGTTTTTT	CASSCISRRNEKLFF
TRBV5-1	-	14	TRBJ2-5	-	TGCGCCAGCGGCTTGACGGGGAACCAAGAGACCCAGTACTTC	CASGLTGNQETQYF
TRBV12-5	-	13	TRBJ1-1	TRBD1	TGTGCTAGTGGCAGACAGGGATACACTGAAGCTTTCTTT	CASGRQGYTEAFF
TRBV5-1	-	15	TRBJ2-5	-	TGCGCCAGCAGCTTGGGAGGGGGTTGGCAAGAGACCCAGTACTTC	CASSLGGGWQETQYF
TRBV20-1	-	14	TRBJ2-1	-	TGCAGTGCTAGTCCCGTTTCTCTGACTAATGAGCAGTTCTTC	CSASPVSLTNEQFF
TRBV5-6	-	15	TRBJ2-7	-	TGTGCCAGCAGCTTTGGGGCCTCCTCTGGGTACGAGCAGTACTTC	CASSFGASSGYEQYF
TRBV5-5	-	14	TRBJ1-2	TRBD1	TGTGCCAGCAGCTTGGCCGGGACAGGGAATGGCTACACCTTC	CASSLAGTGNGYTF
TRBV23-1	-	14	TRBJ1-1	-	TGCGCCAGCAGCCGCTCCCCGGGATTAACTGAAGCTTTCTTT	CASSRSPGLTEAFF
TRBV10-1	-	16	TRBJ1-6	TRBD1	TGCGCCAGCAATCCCGACAGGGGGCCAAGAAATTCACCCCTCCACTTT	CASNPDRGPRNSPLHF
TRBV3-1/TRBV3-2	-	14	TRBJ1-2	-	TGTGCCAGCAGCCAAGAGGGAGGGATCTATGGCTACACCTTC	CASSQEGGIYGYTF
TRBV4-1	-	17	TRBJ1-3	-	TGCGCCAGCAGCCAAGACGGGTGGAGAGTCTCTGGAAACACCATATATTTT	CASSQDGWRVSGNTIYF
TRBV23-1	-	14	TRBJ1-5	-	TGCGCCAGCAGTCGACAATTCTTCAATCAGCCCCAGCATTTT	CASSRQFFNQPQHF
TRBV27	-	15	TRBJ2-2	-	TGTGCCAGCAGTTCGTGGGGGGGCGGCACCGGGGAGCTGTTTTTT	CASSSWGGGTGELFF
TRBV11-3	-	15	TRBJ2-1	-	TGTGCCAGCAGCTTCAGCGGGCCCTCCTACAATGAGCAGTTCTTC	CASSFSGPSYNEQFF
TRBV6-5	few	13	TRBJ1-2	-	TGTGCCAGCACCCGGACAGCCAATGAAGGCTACACCTTC	CASTRTANEGYTF
TRBV2	-	14	TRBJ2-7	-	TGTGCCAGCAATGGGGGCCAGAGCTCCTACGAGCAGTACTTC	CASNGGQSSYEQYF
TRBV5-1	-	14	TRBJ1-3	-	TGCGCCAGCAGCTTGGGTTTATCTGGAAACACCATATATTTT	CASSLGLSGNTIYF
TRBV5-4	few	15	TRBJ1-2	TRBD1	TGTGCCAGCAGCTTGGGGTCCGGGACAGGGAATGGCTACACCTTC	CASSLGSGTGNGYTF
TRBV7-3	-	15	TRBJ2-7	-	TGTGCCAGCAGCTTAACACCAGGGTCTATCTACGAGCAGTACTTC	CASSLTPGSIYEQYF
TRBV11-2	once	16	TRBJ2-7	TRBD1	TGTGCCAGCAGCTTAGGCCCACGACGGGACAGGCGCGAGCAGTACTTC	CASSLGPRRDRREQYF